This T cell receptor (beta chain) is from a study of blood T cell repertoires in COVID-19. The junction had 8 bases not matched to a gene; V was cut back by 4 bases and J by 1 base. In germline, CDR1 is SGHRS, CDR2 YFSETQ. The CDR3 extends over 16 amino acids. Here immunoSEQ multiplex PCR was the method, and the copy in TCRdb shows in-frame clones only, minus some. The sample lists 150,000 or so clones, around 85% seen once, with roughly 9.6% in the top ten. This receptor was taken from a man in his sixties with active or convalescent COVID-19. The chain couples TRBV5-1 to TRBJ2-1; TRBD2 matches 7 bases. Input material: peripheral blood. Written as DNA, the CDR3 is TGCGCCAGCAGCCCGGATCAGGGACTATCCTACAATGAGCAGTTCTTC. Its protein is CASSPDQGLSYNEQFF.